The rows below give T cell receptor beta chains drawn from one sample of a study of cytomegalovirus exposure and HLA in healthy donors. Some clones are missing from TCRdb's copy, which holds only in-frame ones; the method was immunoSEQ multiplex PCR. The sample has tens of thousands of clones; over 75% are singletons. Material for sequencing was PBMCs. These receptors were taken from a man between 50 and 59 years old in good health and CMV-seronegative. The CDR3 runs from the conserved cysteine through the conserved F or W. The D gene is left open where the match is weak. Clone size is not always given. Where it is, it says once, few, many or a class for expanded clones.

d_gene	abundance	j_gene	v_gene	CDR3nt	CDR3aa
NA	NA	TRBJ2-7	TRBV27	TGTGCCAGCAGTTTATCCCCTCGGGCGGGGGCTTACGAGCAGTACTTC	CASSLSPRAGAYEQYF
NA	few	TRBJ2-7	TRBV4-1	TGCGCCAGCAGCCATATAAGAGTTTCCTACGAGCAGTACTTC	CASSHIRVSYEQYF
NA	NA	TRBJ1-1	TRBV6-1	TGTGCCAGCAGCAGGGGCACTGAAGCTTTCTTT	CASSRGTEAFF
TRBD1	medium-sized	TRBJ1-2	TRBV19	TGTGCCAGTATCCAGGGGGCAGGTGGCTACACCTTC	CASIQGAGGYTF
TRBD2	NA	TRBJ2-1	TRBV19	TGTGCCAGTAGCCCTCTGGGGGAGGGCTCCTACAATGAGCAGTTCTTC	CASSPLGEGSYNEQFF
NA	NA	TRBJ1-2	TRBV7-6	TGTGCCAGCAGCCAAGGACTAAACTATGGCTACACCTTC	CASSQGLNYGYTF
TRBD1	NA	TRBJ2-7	TRBV28	TGTGCCAGCACCAGGACAGGGGGCTACGAGCAGTACTTC	CASTRTGGYEQYF
NA	NA	TRBJ2-3	TRBV29-1	TGCAGCGTCCACACAGATACGCAGTATTTT	CSVHTDTQYF
NA	NA	TRBJ1-2	TRBV9	TGTGCCAGCAGTCCCTCTACAGAGAACTATGGCTACACCTTC	CASSPSTENYGYTF
NA	NA	TRBJ2-1	TRBV9	TGTGCCAGCAGCGTCCAGGGAAACTACAATGAGCAGTTCTTC	CASSVQGNYNEQFF
TRBD2	NA	TRBJ2-5	TRBV9	TGTGCCAGCAGCGGTGGTTTAGCGGGAGGGCCGGAGACCCAGTACTTC	CASSGGLAGGPETQYF
NA	NA	TRBJ2-5	TRBV28	TGTGCCAGCAGTTTTGTCCCGGGGGTAGGGCAAGAGACCCAGTACTTC	CASSFVPGVGQETQYF
NA	NA	TRBJ2-5	TRBV4-1	TGCGCCAGCAGCCAAGATTCGTCAGGGATGCAAGAGACCCAGTACTTC	CASSQDSSGMQETQYF
TRBD1	once	TRBJ2-5	TRBV9	TGTGCCAGCAGCCCTGCTCTGACAGGGGGCAGAGAGACCCAGTACTTC	CASSPALTGGRETQYF
TRBD1	NA	TRBJ2-5	TRBV5-8	TGTGCCAGCAGCCCGGGGACAGGGGAGAAAGAGACCCAGTACTTC	CASSPGTGEKETQYF
TRBD2	NA	TRBJ2-3	TRBV7-2	TGTGCCAGCAGCTTAGTGGGAGGGGTCACAGATACGCAGTATTTT	CASSLVGGVTDTQYF
TRBD1	NA	TRBJ1-2	TRBV29-1	TGCAGCGTCCTGGGATGGACAGGTCTTAACTATGGCTACACCTTC	CSVLGWTGLNYGYTF
TRBD1	NA	TRBJ2-7	TRBV19	TGTGCCAGTAGTGCTGGACAGGGTAACGAGCAGTACTTC	CASSAGQGNEQYF
TRBD1	NA	TRBJ1-4	TRBV7-2	TGTGCCAGCGGGACAGCCCTCAATGAAAAACTGTTTTTT	CASGTALNEKLFF
NA	once	TRBJ2-4	TRBV6-1	TGTGCCAGCAGTGGTTCACTAGCCAAAAACATTCAGTACTTC	CASSGSLAKNIQYF
TRBD2	once	TRBJ2-2	TRBV7-9	TGTGCCAGCAGCCCGCTGGTGATTCGGACTAGCGGGAGGGCCTCGTCGGTGTTTTTT	CASSPLVIRTSGRASSVFF
NA	medium-sized	TRBJ1-2	TRBV29-1	TGCAGCGTTGAAAGTGCCAGGGGATCCTATGGCTACACCTTC	CSVESARGSYGYTF
TRBD1	once	TRBJ2-3	TRBV5-4	TGTGCCAGCAGCCCGACAGGGATCACAGATACGCAGTATTTT	CASSPTGITDTQYF
NA	NA	TRBJ2-2	TRBV19	TGTGCCAGTAGTATCTTCGGTGGGGCAGGCACCGGGGAGCTGTTTTTT	CASSIFGGAGTGELFF
TRBD2	NA	TRBJ2-2	TRBV14	TGTGCCAGCAGCCAAGTCGTCGGGAGGAGCGGGGAGCTGTTTTTT	CASSQVVGRSGELFF
TRBD2	NA	TRBJ2-1	TRBV7-7	TGTGCTAGCAGCCTTGGACTAGCAGCATACAATGAGCAGTTCTTC	CASSLGLAAYNEQFF
TRBD2	NA	TRBJ2-3	TRBV29-1	TGCAGCGTTGCGGGAGGGGGGAGGAGGGGCACAGATACGCAGTATTTT	CSVAGGGRRGTDTQYF
NA	NA	TRBJ1-5	TRBV6-5	TGTGCCAGCGGGACGGACGGGGGGAATCGTCAGCCCCAGCATTTT	CASGTDGGNRQPQHF
TRBD1	NA	TRBJ2-1	TRBV29-1	TGCAGCGTTGAAGATCCCTCGGGGACAGGGAGCGATGAGCAGTTCTTC	CSVEDPSGTGSDEQFF
TRBD1	NA	TRBJ1-5	TRBV2	TGTGCCAGCAGTGAACGAGACAGGGGGAATCAGCCCCAGCATTTT	CASSERDRGNQPQHF
TRBD2	NA	TRBJ2-2	TRBV27	TGTGCCAGCAGTTTATTACCCGGGACTAGCGGAACCACCGGGGAGCTGTTTTTT	CASSLLPGTSGTTGELFF
NA	once	TRBJ2-5	TRBV20-1	TGCAGTGCTAGTTTTGGGGCGACCCAGTACTTC	CSASFGATQYF
NA	NA	TRBJ2-7	TRBV15	TGTGCCACCAGCAGAGGCCGGGAGATGTACGAGCAGTACTTC	CATSRGREMYEQYF
NA	NA	TRBJ2-1	TRBV28	TGTGCCAGCAGTCCCGTCCGGCGGGATCATGAGCAGTTCTTC	CASSPVRRDHEQFF
TRBD2	once	TRBJ2-3	TRBV28	TGTGCCAGCAGTTTACCCGGACTAGCGCAGTACACAGATACGCAGTATTTT	CASSLPGLAQYTDTQYF
TRBD1	NA	TRBJ2-5	TRBV6-6	TGTGCCAGCAGTGAGCCCGACAGGGCAGTTGAGACCCAGTACTTC	CASSEPDRAVETQYF
TRBD1	NA	TRBJ1-5	TRBV7-9	TGTGCCAGCAGTCTTACAGGGGAACAGCCCCAGCATTTT	CASSLTGEQPQHF
NA	NA	TRBJ1-2	TRBV7-8	TGTGCCAGCAGCTTAGCCCGACGGGACTATGGCTACACCTTC	CASSLARRDYGYTF
NA	NA	TRBJ2-1	TRBV10-2	TGCGCCACAGTCGGAGGCACCTACAATGAGCAGTTCTTC	CATVGGTYNEQFF
TRBD1	NA	TRBJ1-5	TRBV19	TGTGCCAGTAGTATGCCCGGGACAGGGAACTTTTATAGCAATCAGCCCCAGCATTTT	CASSMPGTGNFYSNQPQHF
TRBD1	few	TRBJ2-7	TRBV4-3	TGCGCCAGCAGCCAAGAGACCCAGGGGGACGAGCAGTACTTC	CASSQETQGDEQYF
TRBD2	NA	TRBJ2-5	TRBV7-9	TGTGCCAGCAGCTCGGATCCGGGACTAGCCCGGGAGACCCAGTACTTC	CASSSDPGLARETQYF
NA	NA	TRBJ2-3	TRBV5-1	TGCGCCAGCAGCTCCCGAGCCGCGAATACGCAGTATTTT	CASSSRAANTQYF
TRBD1	once	TRBJ1-4	TRBV15	TGTGCCACCAGCAGAGCGACAGGGGGGGCAAATGAAAAACTGTTTTTT	CATSRATGGANEKLFF
TRBD1	NA	TRBJ2-1	TRBV5-1	TGCGCCAGCAGCTTGCGCAGGCGGCAGGGGGAACTCTACAATGAGCAGTTCTTC	CASSLRRRQGELYNEQFF
NA	NA	TRBJ2-7	TRBV9	TGTGCCAGCAGCGTAGAGGGCCTTGGGGGGGCTTACGAGCAGTACTTC	CASSVEGLGGAYEQYF
TRBD1	NA	TRBJ2-7	TRBV7-2	TGTGCCAGCAGCAAGTACGGACAGGGTGCGTACGAGCAGTACTTC	CASSKYGQGAYEQYF
NA	few	TRBJ1-5	TRBV19	TGTGCCAGTAGTATAGGGGGGGAGCCCCAGCATTTT	CASSIGGEPQHF
NA	NA	TRBJ1-6	TRBV2	TGTGCCAGCAGCGCCACTAGCTCCTATAATTCACCCCTCCACTTT	CASSATSSYNSPLHF
NA	NA	TRBJ2-2	TRBV2	TGTGCCAGCAGTGTCAGCAGGGGAAAGACCGGGGAGCTGTTTTTT	CASSVSRGKTGELFF
NA	NA	TRBJ2-3	TRBV7-9	TGTGCCAGCAGCCCCTACACAGATACGCAGTATTTT	CASSPYTDTQYF
TRBD1	NA	TRBJ2-7	TRBV4-3	TGCGCCAGCAGCCGAGGACAGGGGGGAAGCTACGAGCAGTACTTC	CASSRGQGGSYEQYF